This record covers a single T cell receptor beta chain. This sample was taken from a study of preoperative IRX-2 immunotherapy in early breast cancer. Produced via immunoSEQ multiplex PCR; TCRdb's table is partial and in-frame only. The table lists about 43,000 clones, about 94% of them singletons, with more than 1.5% in the top ten. The V end lost 3 bases, the J end lost 7 bases, and 10 bases lay between the germline ends. This CDR3 has 14 amino acids. From germline, CDR1 is SEHNR and CDR2 FQNEAQ (reference sequence). The treatment was: preoperative locoregional IRX-2 cytokine immunotherapy. The genes are TRBV7-9 and TRBJ1-6, with unresolved D. Sequencing used tumor tissue, obtained after IRX-2 immunotherapy. The TCR originated in a human donor with breast cancer. For the CDR3, the DNA is TGTGCCAGCAGCTTCGGGGTTCCGAATTCACCCCTCCACTTT. Its translation: CASSFGVPNSPLHF.